Sequencing of this T cell receptor (beta chain) was carried out in a study of response to subunit inactivated influenza vaccine (dated by TCRdb to between 2018 and 2020). In terms of the full investigation: The study used deep quantitative T cell receptor repertoire profiling to track responses to a trivalent subunit inactivated influenza vaccine. The investigation overall reported the following: The authors suggested that each seasonal influenza vaccination may recruit only a limited number of new T cells.

Comments on this clonotype: The target of this receptor is not known. Germline and junction disagree at one end, which may indicate a read error.

The germline V gene (reference sequence) provides CDR1 SGHKS and CDR2 YYEKEE. The CDR3 starts with the cysteine, ends with the phenylalanine, and has 11 residues. Kept here is only the CDR3 DNA, which spans 33 bases and is read in frame from base 1. To prepare the library, RT-PCR was applied. The run used an Illumina HiSeq 2500. TCRdb handled the public reads itself, with Q25 trimming in fastp and clone calling in MiXCR, and kept productive beta chains. Every entry covers one CDR3 protein and lists the most common genes and DNA from its rows. This sample is represented by about 570,000 distinct CDR3 sequences; approximately 10% of them were singletons. The ten most abundant clones make up approximately 10% of the sample. The sample was also linked to a second study, of T cells expressing NK-cell markers. The second publication reports: TCR beta cDNA libraries were made by 5'RACE template switching that added a universal primer site and unique molecular identifiers. In sorted CD3+CD56+NKG2C+, CD3+CD56+NKG2C- and CD3+CD56-NKG2C+ T-cell subsets from 7 to 9 donors, TCR beta-chain repertoires were profiled. Among the eight sequenced donors, seven were HCMV-seropositive and one was HCMV-seronegative. To restrict sorting to alphabetaTCR-expressing T cells, an anti-gammadeltaTCR antibody was added in several experiments. In more than five donors, the dominant CD3+CD56+NKG2C+ clonotypes were found to rank among the top 10 CD8+ clonotypes and to make up about 1.0-8% of CD8+ T cells. Those dominant clonotypes were again the most abundant among CD3+CD56-NKG2C+ cells in a handful of donors, at about 25-65%. Whether the expanded NKG2C-expressing T cell clones were specific for HCMV antigens remained unclear. The study sequenced eight donors, all healthy volunteers chosen at random: three men and five women. To determine HCMV serostatus, a commercial ELISA kit was used to detect HCMV-specific IgG in serum. Peripheral blood mononuclear cells were isolated from blood by Ficoll density gradient centrifugation. For several donors, bulk peripheral blood T-cell repertoires were also sequenced from unsorted PBMC. cDNA synthesis was primed from the TCR beta constant segment, followed by two successive PCR amplification steps. Sequencing of the libraries produced 2 x 150 bp reads on Illumina HiSeq 2000/2500, MiSeq or NextSeq. MIGEC was used to demultiplex reads and group reads by UMI, and MiTCR was used to assemble and quantify clonotypes. To exclude erroneous sequences, only TCR cDNA sequences supported by at least two reads were retained. The tcR package was used for downstream repertoire analysis, and clonotypes were matched between fractions using CDR3 nucleotide sequence together with V segment. VDJmatch was used to annotate antigen specificity against VDJdb, with one amino acid substitution in CDR3 permitted.

Specimen: PBMCs from blood, collected on the day of vaccination. The clonotype comes from a man aged 50-59 years who received an inactivated influenza vaccine. Donor details come from another sample of the same person, matched by shared clones. The rearranged segments are TRBV5-5 and TRBJ2-5, with no confidently assigned D gene. The CDR3 reads CASIHQETQYF. The DNA reads TGTGCCAGCATCCACCAGGAGACCCAGTACTTC.